At least ten counts were recorded for the clone carrying this TCR beta chain. Samples each yielded at least 6 micrograms of total RNA. The CDR3 length is 14 residues. Germline V lookup: CDR1 KGHSH, CDR2 LQKENI. The ends were cut back, 1 base at V and 0 bases at J, with 6 bases in the middle. The source of the sample is a study of blood T cells in healthy people across ages. Next came a second PCR, run for about 7 to 12 cycles, which used a sample-barcoded 5' primer along with a J-beta primer mix. From the 5' RACE reads, TCRdb called clonotypes with MiXCR, one entry per CDR3 protein. The sample holds hundreds of thousands of distinct CDR3 sequences; 22% are singletons and the top ten take about 20%.

The receptor was derived from a man in his 70s in good health. Input material: blood. The chain uses TRBV18 and TRBJ1-1; D possibly corresponds to TRBD1 (5 bases). The CDR3 sequence: CASSPQGMNTEAFF. CDR3 coding DNA: TGTGCCAGCTCACCACAGGGGATGAACACTGAAGCTTTCTTT.